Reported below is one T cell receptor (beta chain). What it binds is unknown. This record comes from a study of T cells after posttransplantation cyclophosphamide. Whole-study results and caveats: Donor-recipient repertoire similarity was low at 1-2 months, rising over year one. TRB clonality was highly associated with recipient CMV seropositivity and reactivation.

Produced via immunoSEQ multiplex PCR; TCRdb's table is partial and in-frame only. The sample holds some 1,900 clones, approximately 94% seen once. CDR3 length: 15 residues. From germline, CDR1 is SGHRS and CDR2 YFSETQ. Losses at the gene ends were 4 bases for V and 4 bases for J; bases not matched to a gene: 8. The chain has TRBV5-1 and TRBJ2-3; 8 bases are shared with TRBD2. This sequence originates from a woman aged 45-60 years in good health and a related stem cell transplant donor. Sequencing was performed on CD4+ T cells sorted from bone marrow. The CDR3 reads CASSLERGNADTQYF. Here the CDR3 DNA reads TGCGCCAGCAGCCTGGAGCGGGGGAACGCAGATACGCAGTATTTT.